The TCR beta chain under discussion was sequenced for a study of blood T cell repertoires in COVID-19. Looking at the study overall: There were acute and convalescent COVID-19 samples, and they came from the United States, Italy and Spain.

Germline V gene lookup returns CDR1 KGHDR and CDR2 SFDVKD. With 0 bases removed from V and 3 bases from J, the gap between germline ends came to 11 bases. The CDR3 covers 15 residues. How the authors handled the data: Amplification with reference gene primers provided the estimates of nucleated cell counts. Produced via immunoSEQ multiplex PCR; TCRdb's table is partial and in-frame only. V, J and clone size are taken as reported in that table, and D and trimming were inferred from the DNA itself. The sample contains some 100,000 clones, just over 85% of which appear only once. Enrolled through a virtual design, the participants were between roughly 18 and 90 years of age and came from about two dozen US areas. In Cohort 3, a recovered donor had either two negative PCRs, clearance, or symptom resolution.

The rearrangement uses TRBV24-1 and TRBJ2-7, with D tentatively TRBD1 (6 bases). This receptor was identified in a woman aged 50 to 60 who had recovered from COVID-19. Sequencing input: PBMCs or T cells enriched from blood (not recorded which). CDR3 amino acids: CATSDLRGTYYEQYF. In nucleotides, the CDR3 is TGTGCCACCAGTGATTTGAGGGGGACCTACTACGAGCAGTACTTC.